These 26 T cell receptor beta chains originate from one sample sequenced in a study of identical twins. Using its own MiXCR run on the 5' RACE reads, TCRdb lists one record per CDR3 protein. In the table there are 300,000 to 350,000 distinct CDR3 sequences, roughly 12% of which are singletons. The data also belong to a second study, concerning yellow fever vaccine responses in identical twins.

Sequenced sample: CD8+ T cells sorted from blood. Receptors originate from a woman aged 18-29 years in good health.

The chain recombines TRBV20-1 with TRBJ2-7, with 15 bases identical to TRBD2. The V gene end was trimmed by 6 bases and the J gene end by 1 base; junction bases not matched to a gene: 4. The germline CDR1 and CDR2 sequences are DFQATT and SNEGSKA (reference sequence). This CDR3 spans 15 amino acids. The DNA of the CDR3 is TGCAGTGCACCGGGACTAGCGGGAGGATCCTACGAGCAGTACTTC. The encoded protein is CSAPGLAGGSYEQYF.

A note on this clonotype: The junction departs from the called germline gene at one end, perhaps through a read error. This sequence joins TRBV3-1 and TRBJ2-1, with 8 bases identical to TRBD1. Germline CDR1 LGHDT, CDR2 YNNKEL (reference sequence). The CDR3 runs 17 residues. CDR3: CATSQSWDRRTYNEQFF. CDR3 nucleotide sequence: TGTGCCACCAGCCAAAGTTGGGACAGGCGAACCTACAATGAGCAGTTCTTC.

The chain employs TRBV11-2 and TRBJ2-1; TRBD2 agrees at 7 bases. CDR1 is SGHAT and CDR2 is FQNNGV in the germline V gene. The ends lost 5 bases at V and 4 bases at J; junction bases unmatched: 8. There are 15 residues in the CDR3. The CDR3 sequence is CASSGPGTNYNEQFF. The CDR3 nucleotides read TGTGCCAGCAGCGGGCCCGGGACTAATTACAATGAGCAGTTCTTC.

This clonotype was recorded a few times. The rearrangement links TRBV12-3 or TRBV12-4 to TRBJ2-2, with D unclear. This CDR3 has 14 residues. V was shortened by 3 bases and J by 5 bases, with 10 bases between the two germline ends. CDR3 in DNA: TGTGCCAGCAGTTTTTACGGGTTGACCGGGGAGCTGTTTTTT. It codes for CASSFYGLTGELFF.

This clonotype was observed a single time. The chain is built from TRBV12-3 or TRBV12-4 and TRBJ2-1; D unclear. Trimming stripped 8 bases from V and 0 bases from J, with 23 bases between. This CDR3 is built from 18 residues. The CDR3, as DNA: TGTGCCAGCTGTACCGATATGGGCGGCCCAAGCTCCTACAATGAGCAGTTCTTC. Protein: CASCTDMGGPSSYNEQFF.

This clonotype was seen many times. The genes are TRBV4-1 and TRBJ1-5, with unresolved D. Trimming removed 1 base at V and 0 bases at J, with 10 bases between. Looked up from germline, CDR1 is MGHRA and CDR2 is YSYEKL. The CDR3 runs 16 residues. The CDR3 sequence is CASSQGGPVSNQPQHF. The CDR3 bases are TGCGCCAGCAGCCAAGGTGGCCCGGTTAGCAATCAGCCCCAGCATTTT.

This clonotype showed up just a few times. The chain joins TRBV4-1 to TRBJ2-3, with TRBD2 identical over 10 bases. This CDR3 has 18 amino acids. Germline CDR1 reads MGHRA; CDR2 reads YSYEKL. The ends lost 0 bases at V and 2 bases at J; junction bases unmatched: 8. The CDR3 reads CASSQEESGTSVTDTQYF. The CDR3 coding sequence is TGCGCCAGCAGCCAAGAGGAGTCAGGGACTAGCGTCACAGATACGCAGTATTTT.

CDR3: CSVEETGARYGYTF. The DNA for the CDR3 is TGCAGCGTTGAAGAGACAGGAGCAAGGTATGGCTACACCTTC. This sequence joins TRBV29-1 and TRBJ1-2; D is perhaps TRBD1 (6 bases). V was shortened by 0 bases and J by 5 bases, with 13 bases between the two germline ends. Germline V CDR1 and CDR2: SQVTM, ANQGSEA. The CDR3 covers 14 residues.

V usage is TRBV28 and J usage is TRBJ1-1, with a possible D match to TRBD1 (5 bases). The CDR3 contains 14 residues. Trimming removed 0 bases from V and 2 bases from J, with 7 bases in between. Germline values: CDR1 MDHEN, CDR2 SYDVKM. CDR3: CASSLWGRNTEAFF. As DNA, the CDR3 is TGTGCCAGCAGTTTATGGGGGCGCAACACTGAAGCTTTCTTT.

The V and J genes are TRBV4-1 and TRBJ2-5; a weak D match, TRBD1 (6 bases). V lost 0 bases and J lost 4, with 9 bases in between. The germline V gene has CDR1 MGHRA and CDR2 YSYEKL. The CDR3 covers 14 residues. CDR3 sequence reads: CASSQEGRGETQYF. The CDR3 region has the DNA TGCGCCAGCAGCCAAGAGGGCAGGGGAGAGACCCAGTACTTC.

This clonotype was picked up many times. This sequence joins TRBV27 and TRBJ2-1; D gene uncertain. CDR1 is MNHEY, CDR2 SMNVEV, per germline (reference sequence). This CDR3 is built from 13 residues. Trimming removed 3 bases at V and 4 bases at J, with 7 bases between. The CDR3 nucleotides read TGTGCCAGCAGTTTTAGGATGTACAATGAGCAGTTCTTC. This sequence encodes CASSFRMYNEQFF.

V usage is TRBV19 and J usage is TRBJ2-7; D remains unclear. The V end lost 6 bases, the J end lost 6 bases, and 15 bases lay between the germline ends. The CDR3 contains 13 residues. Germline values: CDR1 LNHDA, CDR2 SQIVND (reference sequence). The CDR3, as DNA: TGTGCCAGTAGGGCCGGGCCACGTGGCGAGCAGTACTTC. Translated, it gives CASRAGPRGEQYF.

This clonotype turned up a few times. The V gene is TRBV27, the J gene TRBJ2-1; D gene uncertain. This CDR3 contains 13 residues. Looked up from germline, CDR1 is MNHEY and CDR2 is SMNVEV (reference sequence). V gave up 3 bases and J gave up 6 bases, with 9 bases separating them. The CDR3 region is CASSFPSTNEQFF. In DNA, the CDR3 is TGTGCCAGCAGTTTTCCTAGTACCAATGAGCAGTTCTTC.

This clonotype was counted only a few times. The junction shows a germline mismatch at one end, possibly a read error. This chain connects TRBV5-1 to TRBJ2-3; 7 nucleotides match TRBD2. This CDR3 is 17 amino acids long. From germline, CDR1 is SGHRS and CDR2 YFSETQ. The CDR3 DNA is TGCGCCAGCACCTTGCGTAGGTATCTAGCGGACACAGATACGCAGTATTTT. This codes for CASTLRRYLADTDTQYF.

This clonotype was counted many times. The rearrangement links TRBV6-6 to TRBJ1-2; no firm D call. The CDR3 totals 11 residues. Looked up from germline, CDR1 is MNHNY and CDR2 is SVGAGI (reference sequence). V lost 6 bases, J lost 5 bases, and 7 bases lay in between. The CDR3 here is CASRDGYGYTF. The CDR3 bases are TGTGCCAGCAGGGACGGGTATGGCTACACCTTC.

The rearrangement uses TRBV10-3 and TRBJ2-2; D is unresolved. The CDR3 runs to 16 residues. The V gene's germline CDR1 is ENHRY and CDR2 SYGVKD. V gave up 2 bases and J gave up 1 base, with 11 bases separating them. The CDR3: CAISEPTSENTGELFF. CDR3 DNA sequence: TGTGCCATCAGTGAGCCAACCTCAGAGAACACCGGGGAGCTGTTTTTT.

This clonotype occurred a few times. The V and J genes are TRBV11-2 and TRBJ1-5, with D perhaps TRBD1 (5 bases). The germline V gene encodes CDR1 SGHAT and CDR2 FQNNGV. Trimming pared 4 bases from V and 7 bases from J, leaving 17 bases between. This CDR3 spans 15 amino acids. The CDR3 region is CASSSGPGGEQPQHF. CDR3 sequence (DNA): TGTGCCAGCAGCTCCGGACCGGGGGGGGAACAGCCCCAGCATTTT.

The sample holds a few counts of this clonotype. As DNA, the CDR3 is TGTGCCAGCAGCTTAAATAGCGGACCCTACGAGCAGTACTTC. Translated, it gives CASSLNSGPYEQYF. The chain carries TRBV7-9 and TRBJ2-7; perhaps TRBD2 as D (6 bases). V lost 2 bases, J lost 2 bases, and 10 bases lay in between. Looked up from germline, CDR1 is SEHNR and CDR2 is FQNEAQ (reference sequence). The CDR3 sequence is 14 residues long.

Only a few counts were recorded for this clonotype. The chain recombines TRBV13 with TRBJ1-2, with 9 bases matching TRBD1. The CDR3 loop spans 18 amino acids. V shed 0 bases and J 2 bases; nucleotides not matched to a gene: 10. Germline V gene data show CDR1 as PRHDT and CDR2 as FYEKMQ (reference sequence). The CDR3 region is CASSLGGGQGNPNYGYTF. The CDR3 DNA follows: TGTGCCAGCAGCTTAGGCGGGGGACAGGGAAATCCGAACTATGGCTACACCTTC.

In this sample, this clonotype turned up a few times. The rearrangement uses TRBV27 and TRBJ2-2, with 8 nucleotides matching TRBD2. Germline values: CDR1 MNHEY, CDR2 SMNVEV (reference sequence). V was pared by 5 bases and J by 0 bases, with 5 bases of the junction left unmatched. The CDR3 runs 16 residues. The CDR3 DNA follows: TGTGCCAGCAGTAACACAGCGGGGGCGAACACCGGGGAGCTGTTTTTT. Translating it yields CASSNTAGANTGELFF.

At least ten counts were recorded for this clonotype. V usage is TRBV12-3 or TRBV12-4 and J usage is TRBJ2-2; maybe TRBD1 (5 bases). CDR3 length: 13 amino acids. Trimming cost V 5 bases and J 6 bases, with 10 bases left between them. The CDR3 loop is CASSDFRAGELFF. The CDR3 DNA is TGTGCCAGCAGTGATTTCAGGGCCGGGGAGCTGTTTTTT.

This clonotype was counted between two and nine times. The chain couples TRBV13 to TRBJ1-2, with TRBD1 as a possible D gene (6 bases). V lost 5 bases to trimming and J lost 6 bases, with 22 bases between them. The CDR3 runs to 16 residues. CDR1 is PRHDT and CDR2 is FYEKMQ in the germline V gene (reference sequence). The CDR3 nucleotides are TGTGCCAGCAGCCCCAGGGCCCACAGGGCTAATGATGGCTACACCTTC. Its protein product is CASSPRAHRANDGYTF.

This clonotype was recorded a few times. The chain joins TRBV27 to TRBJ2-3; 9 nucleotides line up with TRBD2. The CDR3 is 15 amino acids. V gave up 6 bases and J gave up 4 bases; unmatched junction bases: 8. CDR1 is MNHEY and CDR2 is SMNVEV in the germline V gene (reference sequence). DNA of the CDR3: TGTGCCAGCAGCCCCCTAGCGGGGTTCGCAGATACGCAGTATTTT. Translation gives CASSPLAGFADTQYF.

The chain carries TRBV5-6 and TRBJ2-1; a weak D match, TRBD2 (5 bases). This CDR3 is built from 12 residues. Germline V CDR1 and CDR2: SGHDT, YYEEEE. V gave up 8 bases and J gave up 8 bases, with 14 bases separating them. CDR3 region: CASGSWSYEQFF. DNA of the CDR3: TGTGCCAGTGGGAGTTGGAGCTATGAGCAGTTCTTC.

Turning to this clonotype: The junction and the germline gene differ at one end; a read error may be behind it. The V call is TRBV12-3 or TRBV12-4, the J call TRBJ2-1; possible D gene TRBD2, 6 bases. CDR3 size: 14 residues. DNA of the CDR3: TGTGCCTGCAGTGGAGGGTGGCTCGACAATGAGCAGTTCTTC. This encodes CACSGGWLDNEQFF.

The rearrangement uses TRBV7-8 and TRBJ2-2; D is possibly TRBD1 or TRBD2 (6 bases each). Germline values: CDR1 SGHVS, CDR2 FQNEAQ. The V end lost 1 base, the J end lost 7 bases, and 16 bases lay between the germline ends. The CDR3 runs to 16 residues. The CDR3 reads CASSLVLGGLNGELFF. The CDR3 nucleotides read TGTGCCAGCAGCTTAGTGCTGGGGGGCCTAAACGGGGAGCTGTTTTTT.